Listed below are T cell receptor beta chains from one sample, sequenced in a study of T cells in Graves' hyperthyroidism and ophthalmopathy. TCRdb itself ran the multiplex PCR reads through MiXCR, one entry per CDR3 protein. The table lists about 300,000 distinct CDR3 sequences, roughly 19% of them singletons. The sequenced sample was blood. These receptors all stem from a man aged 45-65 years with Graves' ophthalmopathy. CDR3s include the opening cysteine and the closing phenylalanine or tryptophan. A D gene is named only where the DNA matches it firmly. Some rows mark clone size as missing; the rest say once, few, many or name a class of expanded clone.

j_call: TRBJ2-1
v_call: TRBV29-1
clone_size: many
d_call: .
cdr3_nt: TGCAGCGTTGTCTTATTTTCCTACAATGAGCAGTTCTTC
cdr3_aa: CSVVLFSYNEQFF

j_call: TRBJ1-3
v_call: TRBV6-1
clone_size: .
d_call: TRBD1
cdr3_nt: TGTGCCAGCAGTTACGGACAGGCTCTGCCTGGAAACACCATATATTTT
cdr3_aa: CASSYGQALPGNTIYF

j_call: TRBJ1-2
v_call: TRBV6-7
clone_size: few
d_call: .
cdr3_nt: TGTGCCAGCAGTTATCGGACAGTTGGCTACACCTTC
cdr3_aa: CASSYRTVGYTF

j_call: TRBJ1-1
v_call: TRBV6-5
clone_size: .
d_call: .
cdr3_nt: TGTGCCAGCAGTTACTCGAAGGGGAACACTGAAGCTTTCTTT
cdr3_aa: CASSYSKGNTEAFF

j_call: TRBJ2-7
v_call: TRBV11-3
clone_size: many
d_call: .
cdr3_nt: TGTGCCAGCAGCTTAGGGGAGGACGAGCAGTACTTC
cdr3_aa: CASSLGEDEQYF

j_call: TRBJ1-5
v_call: TRBV20-1
clone_size: many
d_call: .
cdr3_nt: TGCAGTGCTAGAGGACCCTTGAGGGATAATCAGCCCCAGCATTTT
cdr3_aa: CSARGPLRDNQPQHF

j_call: TRBJ2-5
v_call: TRBV24-1
clone_size: .
d_call: .
cdr3_nt: TGTGCCACCAGCGAAACAGGGTCCCAAGAGACCCAGTACTTC
cdr3_aa: CATSETGSQETQYF

j_call: TRBJ2-2
v_call: TRBV5-1
clone_size: .
d_call: .
cdr3_nt: TGCGCCAGCAGCTTGAGGACAGTCACGTCCGGGGAGCTGTTTTTT
cdr3_aa: CASSLRTVTSGELFF

j_call: TRBJ2-1
v_call: TRBV5-1
clone_size: few
d_call: TRBD2
cdr3_nt: TGCGCCAGCAGCGCGAGACTAGCGGGAGAGATGGATGAGCAGTTCTTC
cdr3_aa: CASSARLAGEMDEQFF

j_call: TRBJ2-6
v_call: TRBV7-2
clone_size: many
d_call: .
cdr3_nt: TGTGCCAGCAGCCCCACAACTGCGATGGGGGCCAACGTCCTGACTTTC
cdr3_aa: CASSPTTAMGANVLTF

j_call: TRBJ2-7
v_call: TRBV6-2/TRBV6-3
clone_size: many
d_call: TRBD1
cdr3_nt: TGTGCCAGCAATCTACCCGGGACAGACTACGAGCAGTACTTC
cdr3_aa: CASNLPGTDYEQYF

j_call: TRBJ1-5
v_call: TRBV10-3
clone_size: .
d_call: TRBD1
cdr3_nt: TGTGCCATCATCGGACAGGGGGCTTGGAAGGTTATTCAGCCCCAGCATTTT
cdr3_aa: CAIIGQGAWKVIQPQHF

j_call: TRBJ2-7
v_call: TRBV5-1
clone_size: .
d_call: .
cdr3_nt: TGCGCCAGCAGCTTGGGGAAGTGGGGTGAATACGAGCAGTACTTC
cdr3_aa: CASSLGKWGEYEQYF

j_call: TRBJ2-6
v_call: TRBV6-1
clone_size: .
d_call: TRBD1
cdr3_nt: TGTGCCAGCAGTGACGGGCGACAGGGGAGCTCTGGGGCCAACGTCCTGACTTTC
cdr3_aa: CASSDGRQGSSGANVLTF

j_call: TRBJ2-1
v_call: TRBV6-1
clone_size: .
d_call: .
cdr3_nt: TGTGCCAGCAGTTTGGCAGGGAAGCAGTTCTTC
cdr3_aa: CASSLAGKQFF

j_call: TRBJ2-2
v_call: TRBV20-1
clone_size: many
d_call: .
cdr3_nt: TGCAGTGCTAGAGATAGTTCCGCCCGGCTAGCGCGGACCGGGGAGCTGTTTTTT
cdr3_aa: CSARDSSARLARTGELFF

j_call: TRBJ1-5
v_call: TRBV12-3/TRBV12-4
clone_size: many
d_call: .
cdr3_nt: TGTGCCAGCAACGTAGGGGGGGATCAGCCCCAGCATTTT
cdr3_aa: CASNVGGDQPQHF

j_call: TRBJ2-5
v_call: TRBV5-4
clone_size: .
d_call: .
cdr3_nt: TGTGCCAGCAGCGTGGGGACGGTCACCCAAGAGACCCAGTACTTC
cdr3_aa: CASSVGTVTQETQYF

j_call: TRBJ2-7
v_call: TRBV7-8
clone_size: many
d_call: .
cdr3_nt: TGTGCCAGCAGCAAAACCCGAAACCGGGGAAGTGGCGAGCAGTACTTC
cdr3_aa: CASSKTRNRGSGEQYF

j_call: TRBJ2-7
v_call: TRBV6-1
clone_size: few
d_call: TRBD1
cdr3_nt: TGTGCCAGCAGCTACGGACAGGGAGCGTACGAGCAGTACTTC
cdr3_aa: CASSYGQGAYEQYF

j_call: TRBJ1-2
v_call: TRBV7-9
clone_size: few
d_call: .
cdr3_nt: TGTGCCAGCACCAAACCGGACAGCCCCCATGGCTACACCTTC
cdr3_aa: CASTKPDSPHGYTF

j_call: TRBJ2-1
v_call: TRBV7-3
clone_size: many
d_call: .
cdr3_nt: TGTGCCAGCAGCTCTTGGGCAGCGGGTTACAATGAGCAGTTCTTC
cdr3_aa: CASSSWAAGYNEQFF

j_call: TRBJ2-1
v_call: TRBV11-3
clone_size: many
d_call: TRBD2
cdr3_nt: TGTGCCAGCAGCTTATCTATCGAGCGGGAGAGCAATGAGCAGTTCTTC
cdr3_aa: CASSLSIERESNEQFF

j_call: TRBJ2-5
v_call: TRBV5-1
clone_size: .
d_call: .
cdr3_nt: TGCGCCAGCAGCGGATCGGGACCAGGGGAGACCCAGTACTTC
cdr3_aa: CASSGSGPGETQYF

j_call: TRBJ2-1
v_call: TRBV11-3
clone_size: many
d_call: TRBD2
cdr3_nt: TGTGCCAGCAGCCGAGGAACTAGCGGGGGGTACAATGAGCAGTTCTTC
cdr3_aa: CASSRGTSGGYNEQFF

j_call: TRBJ1-2
v_call: TRBV20-1
clone_size: .
d_call: .
cdr3_nt: TGCAGTGCTAGAGGGGTCGAAGACTATGGCTACACCTTC
cdr3_aa: CSARGVEDYGYTF

j_call: TRBJ2-1
v_call: TRBV9
clone_size: many
d_call: TRBD1
cdr3_nt: TGTGCCAGCAGCGTAGCTGGACAGGGGGTCGGTGAGCAGTTCTTC
cdr3_aa: CASSVAGQGVGEQFF

j_call: TRBJ2-3
v_call: TRBV5-1
clone_size: few
d_call: TRBD1
cdr3_nt: TGCGCCAGCAGCTTGGGTCCGGGACAGGCTAGCACAGATACGCAGTATTTT
cdr3_aa: CASSLGPGQASTDTQYF

j_call: TRBJ1-6
v_call: TRBV15
clone_size: few
d_call: .
cdr3_nt: TGTGCCACCAGCTCCAGGACGGGTCGGAATTCACCCCTCCACTTT
cdr3_aa: CATSSRTGRNSPLHF

j_call: TRBJ2-5
v_call: TRBV2
clone_size: few
d_call: TRBD2
cdr3_nt: TGTGCCAGCAGTGGGCGGGGGTCCCGTCGAGAGACCCAGTACTTC
cdr3_aa: CASSGRGSRRETQYF

j_call: TRBJ2-3
v_call: TRBV28
clone_size: many
d_call: TRBD2
cdr3_nt: TGTGCCAGCAGTTTGATAGCGGGAGCAGATACGCAGTATTTT
cdr3_aa: CASSLIAGADTQYF

j_call: TRBJ2-1
v_call: TRBV11-2
clone_size: .
d_call: .
cdr3_nt: TGTGCCAGCAGCTTAGACAGGGGTGGGGTGAATGAGCAGTTCTTC
cdr3_aa: CASSLDRGGVNEQFF

j_call: TRBJ1-1
v_call: TRBV30
clone_size: many
d_call: .
cdr3_nt: TGTGCCTGGAGTCGGGGGCGCGGAGTCACTGAAGCTTTCTTT
cdr3_aa: CAWSRGRGVTEAFF

j_call: TRBJ1-2
v_call: TRBV6-1
clone_size: few
d_call: .
cdr3_nt: TGTGCCAGCAGATCCTTATCGGTTTGGGGCTACACCTTC
cdr3_aa: CASRSLSVWGYTF

j_call: TRBJ2-7
v_call: TRBV5-1
clone_size: few
d_call: .
cdr3_nt: TGCGCCAGCAGCAGGGAAGGGTTTCCGGTCGAGCAGTACTTC
cdr3_aa: CASSREGFPVEQYF

j_call: TRBJ2-1
v_call: TRBV28
clone_size: few
d_call: TRBD2
cdr3_nt: TGTGCCAGCAGTCGGACTAGCATATCCTACAATGAGCAGTTCTTC
cdr3_aa: CASSRTSISYNEQFF

j_call: TRBJ2-7
v_call: TRBV9
clone_size: few
d_call: .
cdr3_nt: TGTGCCAGCAGCGGCCGCTTAAGGGACACCATCTACGAGCAGTACTTC
cdr3_aa: CASSGRLRDTIYEQYF

j_call: TRBJ2-7
v_call: TRBV19
clone_size: .
d_call: .
cdr3_nt: TGTGCCAGTAGTACAAAACTGGGACATCTCTACGAGCAGTACTTC
cdr3_aa: CASSTKLGHLYEQYF

j_call: TRBJ2-5
v_call: TRBV29-1
clone_size: many
d_call: .
cdr3_nt: TGCAGCGTTTCCCGGGCATGGGAGACCCAGTACTTC
cdr3_aa: CSVSRAWETQYF

j_call: TRBJ1-2
v_call: TRBV12-3/TRBV12-4
clone_size: many
d_call: .
cdr3_nt: TGTGCCAGCAGTTTAGCAGGGCAGCGCTATGGCTACACCTTC
cdr3_aa: CASSLAGQRYGYTF

j_call: TRBJ1-6
v_call: TRBV7-2
clone_size: few
d_call: .
cdr3_nt: TGTGCCAGCAGCTTAGTTAGCCATACCTGGAGAGAGGATTCACCCCTCCACTTT
cdr3_aa: CASSLVSHTWREDSPLHF

j_call: TRBJ2-7
v_call: TRBV10-3
clone_size: .
d_call: .
cdr3_nt: TGTGCCATCAGTGAGTCAGGGAGGTTCCCAAATGAACCCGAGCAGTACTTC
cdr3_aa: CAISESGRFPNEPEQYF

j_call: TRBJ1-5
v_call: TRBV7-2
clone_size: many
d_call: .
cdr3_nt: TGTGCCAGCAGCTTAGGAAGCAGGGAGCATCAGCCCCAGCATTTT
cdr3_aa: CASSLGSREHQPQHF

j_call: TRBJ2-3
v_call: TRBV11-1
clone_size: .
d_call: TRBD2
cdr3_nt: TGTGCCAGCAGCTTAGTGCGGGAGTTAGCAGATACGCAGTATTTT
cdr3_aa: CASSLVRELADTQYF

j_call: TRBJ2-3
v_call: TRBV2
clone_size: many
d_call: .
cdr3_nt: TGTGCCAGCAGAGCTAGCGCTAGCGCAGATACGCAGTATTTT
cdr3_aa: CASRASASADTQYF

j_call: TRBJ1-4
v_call: TRBV19
clone_size: .
d_call: TRBD1
cdr3_nt: TGTGCCACTACGGGACAGGCTAATGAAAAACTGTTTTTT
cdr3_aa: CATTGQANEKLFF

j_call: TRBJ2-1
v_call: TRBV30
clone_size: many
d_call: .
cdr3_nt: TGTGCCTCAGGCGACCTGAATGAGCAGTTCTTC
cdr3_aa: CASGDLNEQFF

j_call: TRBJ1-1
v_call: TRBV29-1
clone_size: many
d_call: .
cdr3_nt: TGCAGCGCTGGGGCGGGGGGCGCATTCACTGAAGCTTTCTTT
cdr3_aa: CSAGAGGAFTEAFF

j_call: TRBJ2-2
v_call: TRBV12-3/TRBV12-4
clone_size: .
d_call: .
cdr3_nt: TGTGCCAGCACTCCGGGGAACCGGGGGAACACCGGGGAGCTGTTTTTT
cdr3_aa: CASTPGNRGNTGELFF

j_call: TRBJ2-5
v_call: TRBV2
clone_size: .
d_call: .
cdr3_nt: TGTGCCAGCAGGGGGGGGAGGACAGAGATGGAGACCCAGTACTTC
cdr3_aa: CASRGGRTEMETQYF

j_call: TRBJ2-2
v_call: TRBV19
clone_size: .
d_call: .
cdr3_nt: .
cdr3_aa: CASSPQGPGSCFF